This passage covers 9 T cell receptor beta chains from one sample sequenced in a study of blood T cell repertoires in COVID-19 (dated by TCRdb to about 2020). The library was prepared using the immunoSEQ multiplex PCR assay. Entries here come from immuneACCESS through TCRdb and include only in-frame sequences with V and J called. Some clones fail to appear in such tables; in the studies checked, an unresolved V gene covers under half of the shortfall, and the cause of the remainder is unknown. In all, the sample holds over 90,000 clones, and 80% to 90% of those were seen once. The ten most abundant clones make up 7.5% to 10% of the sample. The sequenced sample was peripheral blood. Receptor source: a man aged 40-49 years with active or convalescent COVID-19.

This rearrangement joins TRBV27 to TRBJ1-1, with 7 bases that match TRBD1. V trimming: 5 bases; J trimming: 4 bases; junction bases outside the gene matches: 1. Germline V gives CDR1 MNHEY, CDR2 SMNVEV (reference sequence). The CDR3 length is 12 residues. CDR3 nucleotides: TGTGCCAGCAGTGACAGGGTCACTGAAGCTTTCTTT. As protein: CASSDRVTEAFF.

The chain links TRBV3-1 (or the pseudogene TRBV3-2) to TRBJ2-7; TRBD1 agrees at 12 bases. The CDR3 extends over 15 amino acids. Germline V lookup: CDR1 LGHDT, CDR2 YNNKEL (reference sequence). The V segment lost 4 bases and the J segment 5 bases; nucleotides outside the gene matches: 6. CDR3 bases: TGTGCCAGCAGCCGGGGGACAGGGGGCTTCAACGAGCAGTACTTC. It translates to CASSRGTGGFNEQYF.

This sequence joins TRBV2 and TRBJ1-4, with a possible D match to TRBD1 (5 bases). V was cut by 8 bases and J by 5 bases, with 21 bases left in between. The CDR3 has 16 amino acids. Germline V gene sequence: CDR1 SNHLY, CDR2 FYNNEI. The CDR3 region has the DNA TGTGCCAGCGCTGGGGGGGTCCAGGTCCTAAATGAAAAACTGTTTTTT. Translating it yields CASAGGVQVLNEKLFF.

The V call is TRBV7-2, the J call TRBJ2-5; D may be TRBD2 (5 bases). With 7 bases removed from V and 7 bases from J, the gap between germline ends came to 19 bases. CDR3 length: 14 amino acids. CDR1 SGHTA and CDR2 FQGNSA come from the germline V gene. As DNA, the CDR3 is TGTGCCAGCAAAAAGGCCCACAAAGAGGGGACCCAGTACTTC. It translates to CASKKAHKEGTQYF.

This chain uses TRBV10-2 with TRBJ2-5; 10 nucleotides line up with TRBD1. V dropped 2 bases and J dropped 5; count of bases not matched to a gene: 5. From germline, CDR1 is WSHSY and CDR2 SAAADI. CDR3 size: 15 residues. CDR3 DNA sequence: TGCGCCAGCAGTGAGCCAGGACAGGGGGGGGAGACCCAGTACTTC. Its protein is CASSEPGQGGETQYF.

The chain employs TRBV3-1 (or the pseudogene TRBV3-2) and TRBJ2-5, with D maybe TRBD2 (5 bases). This CDR3 region has 15 residues. Germline CDR1 LGHDT, CDR2 YNNKEL (reference sequence). V lost 5 bases and J 2 bases, leaving 15 bases between the germline ends. The CDR3, as DNA: TGTGCCAGCAGCTCCGGGGAGCTTCAACAAGAGACCCAGTACTTC. Translation gives CASSSGELQQETQYF.

V usage is TRBV14 and J usage is TRBJ2-3, with D possibly matching TRBD1 (6 bases). The CDR3 has 15 amino acids. Looked up from germline, CDR1 is SGHDN and CDR2 is FVKESK. V lost 4 bases and J lost 2, with 13 bases in between. The CDR3 loop reads CASSRPGQPTDTQYF. The DNA of the CDR3 is TGTGCCAGCAGCCGTCCGGGACAACCCACAGATACGCAGTATTTT.

The chain recombines TRBV29-1 with TRBJ1-2; 12 nucleotides line up with TRBD1. Germline loops: CDR1 SQVTM, CDR2 ANQGSEA. V was pared by 6 bases and J by 7 bases, with 15 bases of the junction left unmatched. The CDR3 runs 16 residues. CDR3 bases: TGCAGCGTATCGTCCCGGGACAGGGGGCGCGAAGGTGGCTACACCTTC. Protein product: CSVSSRDRGREGGYTF.

The chain recombines TRBV20-1 with TRBJ2-4; 8 nucleotides align to TRBD2. There are 16 residues in the CDR3. Germline V lookup: CDR1 DFQATT, CDR2 SNEGSKA (reference sequence). Trimming at V came to 5 bases and at J to 3 bases, leaving 12 bases not matched to a gene. The CDR3 loop reads CSAGVARGALKNIQYF. CDR3 DNA sequence: TGCAGTGCTGGTGTGGCGCGGGGGGCCCTCAAAAACATTCAGTACTTC.